This T cell receptor beta chain was sequenced during a study of T-cell memory formation after mild COVID-19. Findings and limits, study-wide: From day 15 to 85, contracting clones were balanced between CD4 and CD8, whereas later expanders leaned toward CD4+.

This CDR3 has 16 residues. Trimming pared 4 bases from V and 9 bases from J, leaving 22 bases between. CDR1 and CDR2 from the germline V gene are SGHKS and YYEKEE (reference sequence). A remark on this clonotype: Its antigen is as yet unknown.

Amplification by 5'RACE using constant-segment primers produced TCR alpha and TCR beta cDNA libraries that carried sample barcodes and UMIs. In TCRdb, the 5' RACE reads were re-called with MiXCR into one record per CDR3 protein. This table holds a few hundred thousand distinct CDR3 sequences, roughly 8% found once. Sequenced: PBMCs or a T cell subset sorted from them (not recorded which). The chain carries TRBV5-5 and TRBJ1-4; maybe TRBD1 (5 bases). The sequence was obtained from a man younger than 30 who had mild COVID-19 (a few samples of this study predate the infection). Cell type and time point are not known. In DNA, the CDR3 is TGTGCCAGCAGCCCGTCACAGGACTTTACTGGCAAAAAACTGTTTTTT. It encodes CASSPSQDFTGKKLFF.